This T cell receptor beta chain was found in a study of post-analysis software for immune sequencing data. Every TCR beta cDNA library bore unique molecular identifiers. TCRdb used MiXCR to reprocess the PCR reads, holding one entry per CDR3 protein. This repertoire shows roughly 800,000 distinct CDR3 sequences, about 57% found once; its top ten account for 4.6%. The material sequenced was blood. The origin of this receptor is a girl aged 10 to 17 with multiple sclerosis.

The CDR3 protein is CSATGLDTDTQYF. CDR3 in DNA: TGCAGTGCTACGGGGTTAGACACAGATACGCAGTATTTT. This chain connects TRBV20-1 to TRBJ2-3; perhaps TRBD2 as D (5 bases). CDR3 size: 13 residues. Germline CDR1 is DFQATT and CDR2 is SNEGSKA (reference sequence). The ends were cut back, 4 bases at V and 2 bases at J, with 10 bases in the middle.